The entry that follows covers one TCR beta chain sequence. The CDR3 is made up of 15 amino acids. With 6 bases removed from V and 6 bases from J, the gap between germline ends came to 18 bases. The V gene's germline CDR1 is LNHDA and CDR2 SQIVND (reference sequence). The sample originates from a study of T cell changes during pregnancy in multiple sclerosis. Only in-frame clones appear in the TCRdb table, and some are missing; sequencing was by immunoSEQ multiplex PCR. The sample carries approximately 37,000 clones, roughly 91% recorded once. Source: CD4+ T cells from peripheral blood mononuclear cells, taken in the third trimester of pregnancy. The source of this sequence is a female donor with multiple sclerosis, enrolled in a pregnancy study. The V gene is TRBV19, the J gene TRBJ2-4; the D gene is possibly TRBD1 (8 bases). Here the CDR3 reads CASRQGQGGLNIQYF. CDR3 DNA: TGTGCCAGTAGACAAGGACAGGGAGGGCTAAACATTCAGTACTTC.